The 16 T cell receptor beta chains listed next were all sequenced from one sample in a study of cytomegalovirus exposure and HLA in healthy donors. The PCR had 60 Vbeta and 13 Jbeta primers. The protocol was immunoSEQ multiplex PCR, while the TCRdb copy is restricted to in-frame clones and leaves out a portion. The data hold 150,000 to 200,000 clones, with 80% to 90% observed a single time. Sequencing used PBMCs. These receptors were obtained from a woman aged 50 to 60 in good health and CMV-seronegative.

The CDR3 DNA follows: TGTGCCAGCACCCCACTCCGGGGAGAAGAGACCCAGTACTTC. Residues: CASTPLRGEETQYF. J is TRBJ2-5 and V is TRBV6-1; perhaps TRBD2 as D (5 bases). This CDR3 region has 14 residues. Germline CDR1 MNHNS, CDR2 SASEGT. V was clipped by 7 bases and J by 3 bases, with 15 bases between them.

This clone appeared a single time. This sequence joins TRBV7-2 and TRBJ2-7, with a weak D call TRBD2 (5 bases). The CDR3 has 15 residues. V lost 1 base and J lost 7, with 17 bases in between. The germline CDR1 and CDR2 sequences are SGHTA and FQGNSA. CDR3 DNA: TGTGCCAGCAGCTTAGGGGCTAGCAGCCCTATAGAGCAGTACTTC. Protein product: CASSLGASSPIEQYF.

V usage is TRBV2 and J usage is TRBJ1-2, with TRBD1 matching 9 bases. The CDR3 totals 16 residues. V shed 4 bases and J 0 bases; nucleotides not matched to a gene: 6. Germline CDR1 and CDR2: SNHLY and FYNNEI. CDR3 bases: TGTGCCAGCAGTGCGGGACAGGGACGGGCTAACTATGGCTACACCTTC. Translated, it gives CASSAGQGRANYGYTF.

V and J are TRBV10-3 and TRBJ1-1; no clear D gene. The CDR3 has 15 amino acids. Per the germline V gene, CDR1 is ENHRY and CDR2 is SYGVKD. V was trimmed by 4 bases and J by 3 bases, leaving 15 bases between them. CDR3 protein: CAISGRNPRDTEAFF. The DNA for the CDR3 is TGTGCCATCAGTGGGCGGAACCCACGGGACACTGAAGCTTTCTTT.

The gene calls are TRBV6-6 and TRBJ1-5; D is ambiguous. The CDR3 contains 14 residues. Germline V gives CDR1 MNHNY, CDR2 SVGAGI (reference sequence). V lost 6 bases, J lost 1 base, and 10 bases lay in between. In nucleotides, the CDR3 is TGTGCCAGCAGCCCCCTCCAGAGCAATCAGCCCCAGCATTTT. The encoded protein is CASSPLQSNQPQHF.

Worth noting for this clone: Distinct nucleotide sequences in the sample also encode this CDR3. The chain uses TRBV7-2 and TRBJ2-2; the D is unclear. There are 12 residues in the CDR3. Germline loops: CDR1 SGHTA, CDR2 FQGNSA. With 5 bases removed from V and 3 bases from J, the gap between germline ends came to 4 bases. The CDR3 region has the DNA TGTGCCAGCAGCCCTTACACCGGGGAGCTGTTTTTT. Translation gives CASSPYTGELFF.

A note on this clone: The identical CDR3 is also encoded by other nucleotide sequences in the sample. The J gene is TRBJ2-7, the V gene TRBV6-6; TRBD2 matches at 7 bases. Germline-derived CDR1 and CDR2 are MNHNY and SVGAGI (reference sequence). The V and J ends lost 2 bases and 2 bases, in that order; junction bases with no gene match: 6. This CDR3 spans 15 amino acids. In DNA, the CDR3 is TGTGCCAGCAGTTACAAGGCGGGAGCCGCCTACGAGCAGTACTTC. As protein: CASSYKAGAAYEQYF.

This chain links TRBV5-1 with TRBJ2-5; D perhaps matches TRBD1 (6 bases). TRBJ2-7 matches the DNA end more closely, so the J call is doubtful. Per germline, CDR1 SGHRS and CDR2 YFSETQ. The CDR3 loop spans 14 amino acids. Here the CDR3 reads CASSFEGVIYEQYF. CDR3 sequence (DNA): TGCGCCAGCAGCTTCGAGGGGGTCATCTACGAGCAGTACTTC.

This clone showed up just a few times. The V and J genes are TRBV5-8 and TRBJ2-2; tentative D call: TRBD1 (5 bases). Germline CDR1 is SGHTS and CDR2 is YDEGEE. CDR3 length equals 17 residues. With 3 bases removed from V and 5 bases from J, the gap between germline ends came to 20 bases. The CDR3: CASSWAFRDPKTGELFF. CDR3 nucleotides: TGTGCCAGCAGCTGGGCTTTCAGGGATCCCAAGACCGGGGAGCTGTTTTTT.

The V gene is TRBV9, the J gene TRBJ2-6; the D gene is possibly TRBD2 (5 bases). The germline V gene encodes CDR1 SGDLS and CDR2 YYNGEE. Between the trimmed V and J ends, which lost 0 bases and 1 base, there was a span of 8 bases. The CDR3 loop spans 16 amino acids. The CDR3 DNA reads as TGTGCCAGCAGCGTAGCGGGGTCTTCTGGGGCCAACGTCCTGACTTTC. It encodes CASSVAGSSGANVLTF.

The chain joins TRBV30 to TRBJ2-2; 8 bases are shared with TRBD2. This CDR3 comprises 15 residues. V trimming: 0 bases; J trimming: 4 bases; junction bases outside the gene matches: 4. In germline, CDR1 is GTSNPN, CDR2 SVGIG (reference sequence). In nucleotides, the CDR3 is TGTGCCTGGAGTGTAGGGCTAGCGGGCACCGGGGAGCTGTTTTTT. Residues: CAWSVGLAGTGELFF.

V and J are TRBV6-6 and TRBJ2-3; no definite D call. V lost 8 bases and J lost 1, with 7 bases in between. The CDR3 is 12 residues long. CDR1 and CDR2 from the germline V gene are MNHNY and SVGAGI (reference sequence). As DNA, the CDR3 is TGTGCCAGCGGAACAGGCACAGATACGCAGTATTTT. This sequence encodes CASGTGTDTQYF.

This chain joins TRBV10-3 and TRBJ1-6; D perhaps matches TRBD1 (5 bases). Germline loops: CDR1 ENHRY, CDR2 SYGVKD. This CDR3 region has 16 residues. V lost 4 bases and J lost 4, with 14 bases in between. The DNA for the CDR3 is TGTGCCATCAGTGGGGGCGACAGCCCATATAATTCACCCCTCCACTTT. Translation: CAISGGDSPYNSPLHF.

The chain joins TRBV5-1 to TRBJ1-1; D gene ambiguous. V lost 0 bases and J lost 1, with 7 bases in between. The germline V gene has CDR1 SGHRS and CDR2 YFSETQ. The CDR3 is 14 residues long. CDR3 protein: CASSLAQTNTEAFF. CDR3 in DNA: TGCGCCAGCAGCTTGGCACAGACGAACACTGAAGCTTTCTTT.

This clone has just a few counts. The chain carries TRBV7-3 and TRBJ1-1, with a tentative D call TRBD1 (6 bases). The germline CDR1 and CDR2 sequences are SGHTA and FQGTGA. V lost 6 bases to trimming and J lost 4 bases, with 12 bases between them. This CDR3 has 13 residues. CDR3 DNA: TGTGCCAGCAGGCCGACAGGCACCACTGAAGCTTTCTTT. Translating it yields CASRPTGTTEAFF.

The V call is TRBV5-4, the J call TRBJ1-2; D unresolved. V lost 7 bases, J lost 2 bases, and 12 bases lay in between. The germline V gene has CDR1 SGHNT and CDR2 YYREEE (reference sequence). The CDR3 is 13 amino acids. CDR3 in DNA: TGTGCCAGCTCCCCTGACGGGAACTATGGCTACACCTTC. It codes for CASSPDGNYGYTF.